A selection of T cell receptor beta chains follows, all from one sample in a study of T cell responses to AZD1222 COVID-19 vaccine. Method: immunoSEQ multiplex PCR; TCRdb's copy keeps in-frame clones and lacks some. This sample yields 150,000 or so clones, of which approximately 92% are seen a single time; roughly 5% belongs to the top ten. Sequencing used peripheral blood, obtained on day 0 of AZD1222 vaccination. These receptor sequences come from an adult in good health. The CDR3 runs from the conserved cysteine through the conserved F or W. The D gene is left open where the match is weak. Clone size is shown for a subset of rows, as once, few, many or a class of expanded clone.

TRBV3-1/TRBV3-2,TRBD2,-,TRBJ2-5,CASSPWGGRSETQYF,TGTGCCAGCAGCCCGTGGGGGGGGAGGTCGGAGACCCAGTACTTC
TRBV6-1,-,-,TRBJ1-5,CASSERGDSNQPQHF,TGTGCCAGCAGTGAAAGAGGGGATAGCAATCAGCCCCAGCATTTT
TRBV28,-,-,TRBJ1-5,CASSLWQVNQPQHF,TGTGCCAGCAGTTTATGGCAGGTCAATCAGCCCCAGCATTTT
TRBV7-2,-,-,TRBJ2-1,CASSSRDPGYNEQFF,TGTGCCAGCAGCAGCAGGGACCCGGGCTACAATGAGCAGTTCTTC
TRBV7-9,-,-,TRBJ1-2,CASSDITSGRDGYTF,TGTGCCAGCAGCGATATCACATCGGGGCGCGATGGCTACACCTTC
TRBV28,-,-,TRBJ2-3,CASSVSSGDTQYF,TGTGCCAGCAGTGTTTCGTCGGGCGATACGCAGTATTTT
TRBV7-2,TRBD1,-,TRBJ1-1,CASSHGTANTEAFF,TGTGCCAGCAGCCACGGGACAGCTAACACTGAAGCTTTCTTT
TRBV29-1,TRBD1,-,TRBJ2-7,CSGGQGYEQYF,TGCAGCGGGGGACAGGGCTACGAGCAGTACTTC
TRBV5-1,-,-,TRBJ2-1,CASSLPGYNEQFF,TGCGCCAGCAGCTTGCCAGGTTACAATGAGCAGTTCTTC
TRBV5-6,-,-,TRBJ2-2,CASSLDEIGELFF,TGTGCCAGCAGCTTGGACGAAATCGGGGAGCTGTTTTTT
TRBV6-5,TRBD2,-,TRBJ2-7,CASSYTSGSRYEQYF,TGTGCCAGCAGTTACACTAGCGGGAGCCGATACGAGCAGTACTTC
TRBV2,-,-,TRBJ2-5,CASRQTGGSETQYF,TGTGCCAGCAGGCAAACGGGTGGTTCGGAGACCCAGTACTTC
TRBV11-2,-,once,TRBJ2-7,CASSQMPRGSTYEQYF,TGTGCCAGCAGCCAGATGCCCCGGGGGTCAACCTACGAGCAGTACTTC
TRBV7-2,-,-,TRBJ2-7,CASSLDSLGPYEQYF,TGTGCCAGCAGCTTAGATTCTCTCGGACCCTACGAGCAGTACTTC
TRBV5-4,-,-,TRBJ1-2,CASSLWAASNYGYTF,TGTGCCAGCAGCTTGTGGGCAGCATCTAACTATGGCTACACCTTC
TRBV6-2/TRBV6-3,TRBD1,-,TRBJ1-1,CASSSRQGLNTEAFF,TGTGCCAGCAGTTCCCGACAGGGGCTGAACACTGAAGCTTTCTTT
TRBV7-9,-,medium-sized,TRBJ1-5,CASSLGSQPQHF,TGTGCCAGCAGCTTAGGGTCCCAGCCCCAGCATTTT
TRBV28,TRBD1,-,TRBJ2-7,CASSRTGLEQYF,TGTGCCAGCAGCCGGACAGGGTTGGAGCAGTACTTC
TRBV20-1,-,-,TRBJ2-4,CSASRPKNIQYF,TGCAGTGCTAGTCGACCGAAAAACATTCAGTACTTC
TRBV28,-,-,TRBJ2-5,CASSPAGQGLETQYF,TGTGCCAGCAGCCCGGCGGGGCAGGGGCTTGAGACCCAGTACTTC
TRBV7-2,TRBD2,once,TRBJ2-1,CASSLVAGGDNEQFF,TGTGCCAGCAGCTTAGTAGCGGGAGGGGACAATGAGCAGTTCTTC
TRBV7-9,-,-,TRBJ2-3,CASSFDGKDTQYF,TGTGCCAGCAGCTTTGACGGGAAAGATACGCAGTATTTT